This record looks at one TCR beta chain sequence and its context. These data are taken from a study of blood T cell repertoires in COVID-19. Study information: There were acute and convalescent COVID-19 samples, and they came from the United States, Italy and Spain. From T cells, B-cell-depleted T cells, or PBMCs came the material, which was cDNA or gDNA.

The method was immunoSEQ multiplex PCR; TCRdb's version includes in-frame clones alone and lacks a portion of them. The repertoire holds some 200,000 clones, with about 86% as singletons. The CDR3 is made up of 16 amino acids. V gave up 0 bases and J gave up 0 bases, with 11 bases separating them. Germline CDR1 is MNHEY and CDR2 is SVGAGI. The sample taken for sequencing was peripheral blood. The sequence derives from a man aged 30 to 45 with active or convalescent COVID-19. The chain has TRBV6-5 and TRBJ1-1; D might be TRBD1 (5 bases). The CDR3 region is CASSYSKTDLNTEAFF. The CDR3, as DNA: TGTGCCAGCAGTTACTCGAAGACAGACCTGAACACTGAAGCTTTCTTT.